This T cell receptor beta chain was sequenced during a study of cytomegalovirus exposure and HLA in healthy donors. Study-wide background: Membership in the Caucasian-associated ancestry cluster was found for approximately 85% of 398 genotyped donors.

Study results and caveats: Later analysis associated a missense DCLRE1C variant with TCR beta V- and J-gene trimming.

After removal of 5 bases from V and 6 bases from J, the junction contained 9 bases not matched to a gene. Per germline, CDR1 SGHAT and CDR2 FQDESV (reference sequence). The CDR3 has 14 residues. PCR used 60 Vbeta primers and 13 Jbeta primers. Generated by immunoSEQ multiplex PCR, the TCRdb table keeps only in-frame clones and is missing some. The sample includes 150,000 to 200,000 clones, just under 80% seen only once; the top ten take 1%. All the people who gave samples were healthy bone marrow donors. Though nominally healthy at sampling, donors likely had unrecorded immune exposures. Comment on this clone: Its matching antigen is unknown.

J is TRBJ2-7 and V is TRBV11-1, with 8 bases lining up with TRBD1. This receptor was obtained from a woman in her forties or fifties in good health and CMV-seropositive. The sample was PBMCs. DNA for the CDR3: TGTGCCAGCAGCCAATTCGACAGGGGAGGCGAGCAGTACTTC. It codes for CASSQFDRGGEQYF.